The 8 T cell receptor beta chains listed next were all sequenced from one sample in a study of CD8 T cells in ankylosing spondylitis. TCRdb re-called the 5' RACE reads with MiXCR, one entry per CDR3 protein. The table includes roughly 190,000 distinct CDR3 sequences, around 13% detected once. Source material: blood, either unsorted or a sorted T cell fraction (not recorded which). These receptors came from a male donor with ankylosing spondylitis or in good health (not recorded which).

V usage is TRBV10-1 and J usage is TRBJ1-1, with D possibly being TRBD1 (6 bases). The CDR3 is made up of 13 amino acids. V dropped 7 bases and J dropped 6 bases, with 15 bases sitting between them. In germline, CDR1 is WNHNN, CDR2 SYGVQD (reference sequence). The CDR3 nucleotides read TGCGCCAGCATCCCAGAGGGGGGATCTGAAGCTTTCTTT. Encoded protein: CASIPEGGSEAFF.

This chain connects TRBV6-1 to TRBJ2-6; D might be TRBD1 (6 bases). The V gene's germline CDR1 is MNHNS and CDR2 SASEGT. There are 17 residues in the CDR3. V shed 7 bases and J shed 1 base, with 17 bases lying between them. This CDR3 reads CASTPTKGGSGANVLTF. The DNA of the CDR3 is TGTGCCAGCACTCCGACGAAAGGGGGATCTGGGGCCAACGTCCTGACTTTC.

The V gene is TRBV20-1, the J gene TRBJ2-1, with D possibly matching TRBD1 (5 bases). V shed 1 base and J shed 2 bases, with 12 bases lying between them. Germline V gene lookup returns CDR1 DFQATT and CDR2 SNEGSKA (reference sequence). The CDR3 totals 15 residues. CDR3 region: CSARAVQGTYNEQFF. The CDR3 coding sequence is TGCAGTGCTAGAGCGGTGCAGGGAACCTACAATGAGCAGTTCTTC.

Ten or more counts support this clonotype. The rearrangement joins TRBV4-1 to TRBJ1-5; D remains ambiguous. Trimming stripped 4 bases from V and 5 bases from J, with 15 bases between. CDR1 is MGHRA, CDR2 YSYEKL, per germline. This CDR3 contains 15 residues. The CDR3 bases are TGCGCCAGCAGCCCCGTTGCGGGCGAGGATCAGCCCCAGCATTTT. It encodes CASSPVAGEDQPQHF.

The chain has TRBV25-1 and TRBJ1-1, with D uncertain. V shed 6 bases and J shed 6 bases, with 8 bases lying between them. The CDR3 spans 11 residues. CDR1 and CDR2 (germline): MGHDK, SYGVNS. CDR3: CASRWAAEAFF. The CDR3 coding sequence is TGTGCCAGCAGGTGGGCAGCTGAAGCTTTCTTT.

A few counts support this clonotype. The chain is built from TRBV10-3 and TRBJ1-2; D gene ambiguous. Germline assignment: CDR1 ENHRY and CDR2 SYGVKD. V was pared by 7 bases and J by 7 bases, with 7 bases between. The CDR3 runs 10 residues. The DNA for the CDR3 is TGTGCCATCAATCGAGCTGGCTACACCTTC. Translating it yields CAINRAGYTF.

The rearrangement joins TRBV9 to TRBJ2-3, with 8 bases aligning to TRBD1. With 1 base clipped from V and 4 bases from J, the junction kept 5 bases outside the gene matches. The CDR3 is 15 residues long. Germline CDR1 SGDLS, CDR2 YYNGEE. DNA of the CDR3: TGTGCCAGCAGCGTACAGGGGGCGGATGCAGATACGCAGTATTTT. It encodes CASSVQGADADTQYF.

This clonotype was counted a few times. The V call is TRBV20-1, the J call TRBJ1-2; D is possibly TRBD1 (5 bases). The CDR3 is 13 amino acids. V shed 6 bases and J shed 2 bases, with 13 bases lying between them. Germline V gene sequence: CDR1 DFQATT, CDR2 SNEGSKA (reference sequence). The CDR3 reads CSAQNKGNYGYTF. In DNA form, the CDR3 reads TGCAGTGCCCAAAACAAGGGGAACTATGGCTACACCTTC.